Presented here are 19 T cell receptor beta chains from one specimen sequenced in a study of T cells in Graves' hyperthyroidism and ophthalmopathy. What was amplified from RNA transcripts were TCR beta CDR3 regions. HTBI primers were used for first-round RT-PCR of the TCR CDR3. TCRdb re-analysed the multiplex PCR reads in MiXCR, keeping a single row per CDR3 protein. The sample carries about 600,000 distinct CDR3 sequences, approximately 15% recorded once. The specimen was blood. These receptors originate from a young woman with Graves' ophthalmopathy.

The chain has TRBV6-4 and TRBJ2-3; 9 nucleotides match TRBD1. Losses at the gene ends were 4 bases for V and 4 bases for J; bases not matched to a gene: 3. Germline CDR1 MRHNA, CDR2 SNTAGT. The CDR3 length is 14 residues. CDR3 region: CASSARTGADTQYF. CDR3 sequence (DNA): TGTGCCAGCAGTGCCCGGACAGGGGCAGATACGCAGTATTTT.

This clonotype was counted ten times or more. This chain links TRBV27 with TRBJ2-1; 14 positions agree with TRBD2. In germline, CDR1 is MNHEY, CDR2 SMNVEV (reference sequence). V lost 5 bases and J lost 7; bases outside the gene matches: 7. This CDR3 spans 16 amino acids. In DNA form, the CDR3 reads TGTGCCAGCAGTCAGACTAGCGGGAGGGCCGTTAATGAGCAGTTCTTC. Translated: CASSQTSGRAVNEQFF.

The sample holds a few counts of this clonotype. The rearrangement joins TRBV19 to TRBJ2-1; 11 bases match TRBD2. CDR3 length: 17 amino acids. J lost 4 bases, V lost 8 bases, and 13 bases had no gene match. The germline CDR1 and CDR2 sequences are LNHDA and SQIVND (reference sequence). CDR3 nucleotides: TGTGCCAGTCAAATAGCGGGAGGGTCCGGCCTATACAATGAGCAGTTCTTC. It yields the protein CASQIAGGSGLYNEQFF.

This clonotype was counted many times. The genes are TRBV18 and TRBJ1-1; 8 bases map to TRBD1. Germline assignment: CDR1 KGHSH and CDR2 LQKENI. This CDR3 has 14 residues. With V trimmed by 4 bases and J by 7 bases, 8 bases remained unmatched. CDR3 DNA sequence: TGTGCCAGCTCACTTGGGGACAGGCTCTATGAAGCTTTCTTT. Translation: CASSLGDRLYEAFF.

This chain joins TRBV11-2 and TRBJ2-1; D may be TRBD1 (6 bases). The CDR3 has 17 residues. In germline, CDR1 is SGHAT, CDR2 FQNNGV. Trimming removed 0 bases from V and 4 bases from J, with 16 bases in between. CDR3 DNA sequence: TGTGCCAGCAGCTTAGACCGTGGGACATACGCTTACAATGAGCAGTTCTTC. It specifies CASSLDRGTYAYNEQFF.

This rearrangement joins TRBV6-5 to TRBJ2-5; the match to TRBD1 covers 7 bases. Germline loops: CDR1 MNHEY, CDR2 SVGAGI. CDR3 length equals 16 residues. V shed 2 bases, J shed 1 base, and the junction held 7 bases outside the gene matches. CDR3 sequence: CASSYGRDSLQETQYF. CDR3 in DNA: TGTGCCAGCAGTTACGGACGGGACAGCCTCCAAGAGACCCAGTACTTC.

The sample holds many counts of this clonotype. This chain connects TRBV7-9 to TRBJ2-7, with 8 bases lining up with TRBD1. CDR3 length: 15 amino acids. V was clipped by 5 bases and J by 4 bases; unmatched bases: 10. The germline CDR1 and CDR2 sequences are SEHNR and FQNEAQ (reference sequence). Here the CDR3 reads CASSPPDRVRYEQYF. The CDR3 nucleotides read TGTGCCAGCAGCCCCCCGGACAGGGTAAGGTACGAGCAGTACTTC.

This clonotype was recorded many times. This chain links TRBV27 with TRBJ2-5, with TRBD2 matching over 7 bases. V dropped 5 bases and J dropped 4; count of bases not matched to a gene: 7. The CDR3 is 14 amino acids. Germline V gene data show CDR1 as MNHEY and CDR2 as SMNVEV (reference sequence). CDR3 region: CASSPGIAGETQYF. CDR3 coding DNA: TGTGCCAGCAGTCCCGGCATAGCGGGAGAGACCCAGTACTTC.

To note about this clonotype: This may come from a read error, since a much larger clone is one base off. This sequence joins TRBV5-8 and TRBJ2-1, with D uncertain. The CDR3 totals 10 residues. Germline CDR1 SGHTS, CDR2 YDEGEE. The CDR3 here is CAGSLGEQFF. The CDR3 DNA reads as TGTGCCGGCAGCTTGGGAGAGCAGTTCTTC.

This clonotype was recorded at least ten times. The J gene is TRBJ2-1, the V gene TRBV5-5; 10 bases match TRBD2. V was clipped by 2 bases and J by 14 bases; unmatched bases: 4. The CDR3 spans 12 residues. Germline values: CDR1 SGHKS, CDR2 YYEKEE (reference sequence). CDR3 in amino acids: CASSFTSGMEFF. The CDR3 DNA sequence: TGTGCCAGCAGCTTTACTAGCGGGATGGAGTTCTTC.

This clonotype was counted at least ten times. The chain is built from TRBV7-9 and TRBJ2-3; 8 positions agree with TRBD1. The V gene end was trimmed by 5 bases and the J gene end by 0 bases; junction bases not matched to a gene: 4. The length of the CDR3 is 15 residues. In germline, CDR1 is SEHNR, CDR2 FQNEAQ (reference sequence). The CDR3 DNA follows: TGTGCCAGCAGCCCACAGGGGGTTAGCACAGATACGCAGTATTTT. Protein: CASSPQGVSTDTQYF.

The chain couples TRBV6-1 to TRBJ2-6; 8 bases agree with TRBD1. The CDR3 is made up of 17 amino acids. J was trimmed by 1 base and V by 6 bases; bases with no gene match: 8. Germline values: CDR1 MNHNS, CDR2 SASEGT. CDR3 amino acids: CASRPDRVMSGANVLTF. The CDR3 DNA reads TGTGCCAGCAGGCCGGACAGGGTCATGTCTGGGGCCAACGTCCTGACTTTC.

This clonotype was seen a handful of times. CDR3 protein: CSATQGSRYGYTF. The CDR3 region has the DNA TGCAGTGCAACCCAGGGGTCTCGCTATGGCTACACCTTC. The V and J genes are TRBV20-1 and TRBJ1-2; possible D gene TRBD1, 6 bases. Trimming cost V 6 bases and J 4 bases, with 15 bases left between them. The CDR3 spans 13 residues. Per the germline V gene, CDR1 is DFQATT and CDR2 is SNEGSKA (reference sequence).

In its sample, this clonotype was seen a few times. The chain combines TRBV19 with TRBJ2-1; TRBD2 agrees at 9 bases. Germline trimming cut 3 bases from V and 7 bases from J; bases unmatched to any gene: 4. Germline V lookup: CDR1 LNHDA, CDR2 SQIVND (reference sequence). The CDR3 loop spans 14 amino acids. The CDR3 nucleotides read TGTGCCAGTAGTATGTTAGCGGGAGATAATGAGCAGTTCTTC. Translating it yields CASSMLAGDNEQFF.

This clonotype occurred many times. The chain recombines TRBV12-3 or TRBV12-4 with TRBJ2-5; the D gene could be TRBD1 or TRBD2 (5 bases each). Between the trimmed V and J ends, which lost 3 bases and 2 bases, there was a span of 22 bases. There are 18 residues in the CDR3. CDR3 sequence reads: CASSFSPGGSEGQETQYF. In nucleotides, the CDR3 is TGTGCCAGCAGTTTTTCCCCTGGGGGAAGCGAGGGGCAAGAGACCCAGTACTTC.

The gene calls are TRBV7-9 and TRBJ2-2; 8 nucleotides match TRBD2. This CDR3 region has 15 residues. With V trimmed by 5 bases and J by 6 bases, 8 bases remained unmatched. CDR1 and CDR2 from the germline V gene are SEHNR and FQNEAQ (reference sequence). This CDR3 is CASSPQAGVPGELFF. The DNA of the CDR3 is TGTGCCAGCAGCCCCCAAGCGGGAGTCCCCGGGGAGCTGTTTTTT.

The rearrangement joins TRBV19 to TRBJ2-3, with unresolved D. The germline gives CDR1 LNHDA, CDR2 SQIVND (reference sequence). Between the trimmed V and J ends, which lost 7 bases and 4 bases, there was a span of 18 bases. This CDR3 comprises 15 residues. The CDR3 loop is CASKLSAPAPDTQYF. CDR3 nucleotide sequence: TGTGCCAGTAAACTGAGCGCCCCTGCGCCAGATACGCAGTATTTT.

This clonotype was seen a handful of times. V usage is TRBV9 and J usage is TRBJ1-2; 11 bases line up with TRBD1. CDR3 length equals 16 residues. Germline assignment: CDR1 SGDLS and CDR2 YYNGEE. V lost 3 bases and J lost 4; bases outside the gene matches: 8. Here the CDR3 DNA reads TGTGCCAGCAGCGAAACTTGGACAGGGGGCGGCTATGGCTACACCTTC. It translates to CASSETWTGGGYGYTF.

The rearrangement uses TRBV19 and TRBJ2-3; 7 nucleotides match TRBD2. CDR1 LNHDA and CDR2 SQIVND come from the germline V gene (reference sequence). The V gene end was trimmed by 11 bases and the J gene end by 8 bases; junction bases not matched to a gene: 7. This CDR3 spans 11 amino acids. The CDR3 sequence is CAGETGGTQYF. The CDR3 DNA follows: TGTGCCGGGGAGACGGGGGGTACGCAGTATTTT.